This is a list of T cell receptor beta chains from one sample in a study of cytomegalovirus exposure and HLA in healthy donors. Generated by immunoSEQ multiplex PCR, the TCRdb table keeps only in-frame clones and is missing some. The data hold approximately 80,000 clones, with 70% to 85% observed a single time. Source material: PBMCs. All receptors derive from a man aged 30 to 45 in good health and CMV-seropositive. Both conserved end residues are part of each CDR3. A D gene is named only where the DNA matches it firmly. Size tells how often a clone was seen (once, few, many) or the class of an expanded clone, and some rows leave it out.

TRBJ2-7	TRBD1	TRBV25-1	.	16	CASSETRQGKGDEQYF	TGTGCCAGCAGTGAAACACGACAGGGTAAAGGGGACGAGCAGTACTTC
TRBJ1-3	.	TRBV10-2	.	15	CASSESRFGGNTIYF	TGCGCCAGCAGTGAGTCGAGGTTCGGAGGAAACACCATATATTTT
TRBJ2-2	.	TRBV7-2	.	14	CASSSALAIGELFF	TGTGCCAGCAGCTCCGCCCTAGCAATCGGGGAGCTGTTTTTT
TRBJ2-1	TRBD2	TRBV9	.	15	CASSVGGWEGNEQFF	TGTGCCAGCAGCGTAGGGGGGTGGGAGGGGAATGAGCAGTTCTTC
TRBJ2-7	.	TRBV7-9	.	14	CASSPSEGTYEQYF	TGTGCCAGCAGCCCTTCAGAGGGAACCTACGAGCAGTACTTC
TRBJ2-2	.	TRBV5-1	few	15	CASSLNPSDTGELFF	TGCGCCAGCAGCTTGAACCCTAGCGACACCGGGGAGCTGTTTTTT
TRBJ2-1	.	TRBV27	.	13	CASSASSYNEQFF	TGTGCCAGCAGTGCGAGCTCCTACAATGAGCAGTTCTTC
TRBJ2-1	.	TRBV29-1	.	12	CSGGAPNNEQFF	TGCAGCGGGGGAGCGCCTAACAATGAGCAGTTCTTC
TRBJ2-1	TRBD1	TRBV30	.	13	CAGRDSPYNEQFF	TGTGCCGGTCGGGACAGCCCCTACAATGAGCAGTTCTTC
TRBJ2-7	TRBD1	TRBV6-6	.	15	CASTEREQGPYEQYF	TGTGCCAGCACCGAGAGGGAACAGGGGCCCTACGAGCAGTACTTC
TRBJ2-5	.	TRBV7-2	.	15	CASSQGGTVQETQYF	TGTGCCAGCAGCCAGGGCGGGACAGTCCAAGAGACCCAGTACTTC
TRBJ2-7	TRBD1	TRBV19	.	14	CASSSSGTGSRQYF	TGTGCCAGTAGTTCGTCCGGGACAGGGTCGAGGCAGTACTTC
TRBJ1-2	.	TRBV28	once	13	CASSLRVTYGYTF	TGTGCCAGCAGTTTGCGGGTGACCTATGGCTACACCTTC
TRBJ2-7	.	TRBV5-4	few	14	CASSFGGTQYEQYF	TGTGCCAGCAGCTTCGGCGGGACCCAATACGAGCAGTACTTC
TRBJ1-1	.	TRBV5-1	.	16	CASSRGKGRENTEAFF	TGCGCCAGCAGCCGGGGGAAAGGGAGAGAGAACACTGAAGCTTTCTTT
TRBJ2-7	TRBD1	TRBV29-1	.	13	CSVRTGESYEQYF	TGCAGCGTTCGGACAGGGGAATCTTACGAGCAGTACTTC
TRBJ1-3	TRBD1	TRBV19	.	14	CASQTGRVGNTIYF	TGTGCCAGCCAGACAGGGAGAGTTGGAAACACCATATATTTT
TRBJ2-7	.	TRBV28	.	13	CASRGQGSYEQYF	TGTGCCAGCAGGGGTCAGGGGTCCTACGAGCAGTACTTC
TRBJ2-5	TRBD2	TRBV9	.	16	CASSVGLADLQETQYF	TGTGCCAGCAGCGTGGGACTAGCGGACCTCCAAGAGACCCAGTACTTC
TRBJ2-2	.	TRBV21-1	.	16	CASSRRAGAGTGELFF	TGTGCCAGCAGCAGGAGGGCAGGAGCTGGCACCGGGGAGCTGTTTTTT
TRBJ2-7	TRBD2	TRBV5-1	.	15	CASRPAGGPAYEQYF	TGCGCCAGCAGGCCGGCGGGGGGCCCCGCCTACGAGCAGTACTTC
TRBJ2-1	TRBD2	TRBV4-2	.	17	CASSQEGLAGPHNEQFF	TGTGCCAGCAGCCAAGAGGGACTAGCGGGACCCCACAATGAGCAGTTCTTC
TRBJ2-1	TRBD1	TRBV12-5	.	14	CASVPGQGYNEQFF	TGTGCTAGCGTCCCGGGACAGGGTTACAATGAGCAGTTCTTC
TRBJ1-1	TRBD1	TRBV6-6	.	15	CASSYLTGVNTEAFF	TGTGCCAGCAGTTACTTGACAGGGGTTAACACTGAAGCTTTCTTT
TRBJ1-5	TRBD1	TRBV5-1	few	16	CASSRDPGGSNQPQHF	TGCGCCAGCAGCCGGGACCCAGGGGGGTCCAATCAGCCCCAGCATTTT
TRBJ1-5	.	TRBV7-8	.	14	CASSLGGVNQPQHF	TGTGCCAGCAGCTTAGGGGGGGTCAATCAGCCCCAGCATTTT
TRBJ1-2	.	TRBV6-1	once	14	CASSEVGGWDGYTF	TGTGCCAGCAGCGAGGTGGGGGGGTGGGATGGCTACACCTTC
TRBJ2-7	TRBD2	TRBV7-9	.	19	CASSLGSVGGRLRFYEQYF	TGTGCCAGCAGCCTAGGAAGCGTGGGCGGGAGGCTTCGATTCTACGAGCAGTACTTC